The source of this TCR beta chain is a study of T cell repertoires in cytomegalovirus infection. Study information: CMV epitopes, recently identified HLA-C-restricted and well-studied HLA-B-restricted, were used. TCR beta signatures that were public indicated CMV infection and matching HLA type.

V shed 2 bases and J 1 base; nucleotides not matched to a gene: 3. The CDR3 consists of 16 residues. The V gene's germline CDR1 is MNHEY and CDR2 SVGEGT. To note about this clonotype: Its matching antigen is unknown.

TCRdb reprocessed the reads via MiXCR and lists one record per CDR3 protein. Of about 60,000 distinct CDR3 sequences listed, around 20% were seen once; the top ten hold 73%. Overall study findings and caveats: It was HLA-C-restricted CMV-specific TCR beta clonotypes that dominated the response ex vivo. Based on cumulative public TCR beta family frequency, carriers of CMV plus the relevant HLA were identified.

The specimen comprised CD8+ T cells from cultured PBMCs, sampled from culture after CMV antigen stimulation. This chain uses TRBV6-2 or TRBV6-3 with TRBJ2-2, with 8 bases lining up with TRBD1. This receptor was identified in a human donor in good health (CMV status not recorded). Some clones in this sample may be carry-over from other donors' samples. This CDR3 reads CASSYPGTGNTGELFF. CDR3 coding DNA: TGTGCCAGCAGTTACCCCGGGACAGGGAACACCGGGGAGCTGTTTTTT.